The clone carrying this TCR beta chain has ten or more counts. The data were taken from a study of neurological immune-mediated disorders. This CDR3 comprises 14 residues. V shed 6 bases and J shed 7 bases, with 19 bases lying between them. Germline assignment: CDR1 SQVTM and CDR2 ANQGSEA. TCRdb reprocessed the 5' RACE reads via MiXCR and lists one record per CDR3 protein. The table has 28,000 or so distinct CDR3 sequences, roughly 21% seen once; the top ten hold roughly 17%. The sequence derives from a woman aged 55-75 years in good health. The chain couples TRBV29-1 to TRBJ2-1; a weak D match, TRBD1 (6 bases). Sequenced: PBMCs. Written as DNA, the CDR3 is TGCAGCGTCGCCGGTGGGGCTCAGGGGAATGAGCAGTTCTTC. It translates to CSVAGGAQGNEQFF.